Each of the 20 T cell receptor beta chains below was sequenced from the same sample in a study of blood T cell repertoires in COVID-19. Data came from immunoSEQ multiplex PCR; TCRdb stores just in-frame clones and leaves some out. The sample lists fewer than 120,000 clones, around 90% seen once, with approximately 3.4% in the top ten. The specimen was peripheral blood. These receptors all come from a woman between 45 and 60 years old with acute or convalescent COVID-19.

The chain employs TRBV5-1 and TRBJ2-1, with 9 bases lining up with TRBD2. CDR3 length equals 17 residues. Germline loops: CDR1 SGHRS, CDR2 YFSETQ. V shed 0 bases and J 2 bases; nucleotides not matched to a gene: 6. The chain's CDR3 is CASSLAGAGGPYNEQFF. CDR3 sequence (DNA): TGCGCCAGCAGCTTGGCCGGCGCGGGAGGGCCCTACAATGAGCAGTTCTTC.

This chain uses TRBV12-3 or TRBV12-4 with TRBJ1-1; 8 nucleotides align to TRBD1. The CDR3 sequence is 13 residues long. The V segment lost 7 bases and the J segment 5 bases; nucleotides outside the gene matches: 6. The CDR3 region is CASTGQGETEAFF. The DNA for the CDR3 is TGTGCCAGCACCGGACAGGGAGAGACTGAAGCTTTCTTT.

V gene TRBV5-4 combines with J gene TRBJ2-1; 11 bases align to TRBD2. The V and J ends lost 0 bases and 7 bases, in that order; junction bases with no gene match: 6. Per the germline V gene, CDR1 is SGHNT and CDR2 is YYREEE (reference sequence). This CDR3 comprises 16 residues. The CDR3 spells CASSLAGPSGRNEQFF. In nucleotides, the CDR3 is TGTGCCAGCAGCTTGGCGGGGCCTAGCGGGAGGAATGAGCAGTTCTTC.

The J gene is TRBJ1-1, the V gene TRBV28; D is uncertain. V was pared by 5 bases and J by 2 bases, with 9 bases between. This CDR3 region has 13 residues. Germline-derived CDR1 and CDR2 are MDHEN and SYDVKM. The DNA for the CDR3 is TGTGCCAGCAGTCCCCCCCTTAACACTGAAGCTTTCTTT. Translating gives CASSPPLNTEAFF.

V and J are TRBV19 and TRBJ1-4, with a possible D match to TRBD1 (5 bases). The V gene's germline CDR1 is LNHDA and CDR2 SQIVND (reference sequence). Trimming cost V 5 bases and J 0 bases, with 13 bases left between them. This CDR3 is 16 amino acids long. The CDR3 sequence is CASSRAAGATNEKLFF. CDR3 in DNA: TGTGCCAGTAGTCGAGCGGCGGGGGCAACTAATGAAAAACTGTTTTTT.

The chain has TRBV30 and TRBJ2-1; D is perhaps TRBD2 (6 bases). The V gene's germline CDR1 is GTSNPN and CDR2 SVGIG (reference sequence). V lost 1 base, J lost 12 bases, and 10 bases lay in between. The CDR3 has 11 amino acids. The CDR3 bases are TGTGCCTGGAGTGCTCCCGGGGGGCAGTTCTTC. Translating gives CAWSAPGGQFF.

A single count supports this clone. CDR3 bases: TGTGCCACCAGCTCTAAAACTGGGGAGACCGGGGAGCTGTTTTTT. Encoded protein: CATSSKTGETGELFF. The chain couples TRBV15 to TRBJ2-2; a possible D gene is TRBD2 (5 bases). Germline V gene data show CDR1 as LNHNV and CDR2 as YYDKDF (reference sequence). CDR3 size: 15 residues. Trimming removed 5 bases at V and 5 bases at J, with 15 bases between.

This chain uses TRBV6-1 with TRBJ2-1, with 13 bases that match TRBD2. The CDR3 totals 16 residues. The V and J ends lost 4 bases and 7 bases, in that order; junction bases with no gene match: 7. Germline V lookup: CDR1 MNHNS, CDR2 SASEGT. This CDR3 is CASSGLLAGGVNEQFF. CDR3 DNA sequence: TGTGCCAGCAGTGGCTTACTAGCGGGAGGGGTGAATGAGCAGTTCTTC.

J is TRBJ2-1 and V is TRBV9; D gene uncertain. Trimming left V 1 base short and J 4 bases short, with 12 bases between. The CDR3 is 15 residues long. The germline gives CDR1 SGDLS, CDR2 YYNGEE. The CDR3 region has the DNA TGTGCCAGCAGCGTATCGGCTAGTTGGTACAATGAGCAGTTCTTC. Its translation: CASSVSASWYNEQFF.

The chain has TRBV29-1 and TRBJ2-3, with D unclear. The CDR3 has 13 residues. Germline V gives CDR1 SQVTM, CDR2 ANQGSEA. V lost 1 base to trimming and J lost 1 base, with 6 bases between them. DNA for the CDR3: TGCAGCGTTGAAGTCCCAGGCACAGATACGCAGTATTTT. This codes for CSVEVPGTDTQYF.

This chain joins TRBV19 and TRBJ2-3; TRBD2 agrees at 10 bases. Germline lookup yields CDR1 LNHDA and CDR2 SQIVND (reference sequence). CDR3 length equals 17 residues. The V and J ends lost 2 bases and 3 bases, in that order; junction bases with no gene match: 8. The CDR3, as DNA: TGTGCCAGTAGTATAAGAAGCGGGAGGGCCATGACAGATACGCAGTATTTT. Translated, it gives CASSIRSGRAMTDTQYF.

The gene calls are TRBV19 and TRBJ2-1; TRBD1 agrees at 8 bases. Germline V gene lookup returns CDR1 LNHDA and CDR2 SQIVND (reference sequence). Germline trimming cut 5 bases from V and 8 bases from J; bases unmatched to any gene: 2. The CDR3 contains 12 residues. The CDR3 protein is CASSDRGHEQFF. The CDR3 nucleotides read TGTGCCAGTAGTGACAGGGGCCATGAGCAGTTCTTC.

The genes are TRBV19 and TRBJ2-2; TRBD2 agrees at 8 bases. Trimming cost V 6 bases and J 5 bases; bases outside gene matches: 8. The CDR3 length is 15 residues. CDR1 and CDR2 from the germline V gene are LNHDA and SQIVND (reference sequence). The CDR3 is CASSGRATMTGELFF. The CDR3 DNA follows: TGTGCCAGTAGCGGGAGGGCCACAATGACCGGGGAGCTGTTTTTT.

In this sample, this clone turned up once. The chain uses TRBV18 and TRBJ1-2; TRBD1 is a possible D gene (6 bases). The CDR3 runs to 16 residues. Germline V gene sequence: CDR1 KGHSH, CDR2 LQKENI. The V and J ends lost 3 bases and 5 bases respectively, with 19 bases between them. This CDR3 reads CASSPLTGIREYGYTF. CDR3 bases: TGTGCCAGCTCACCGCTAACAGGGATCAGGGAATATGGCTACACCTTC.

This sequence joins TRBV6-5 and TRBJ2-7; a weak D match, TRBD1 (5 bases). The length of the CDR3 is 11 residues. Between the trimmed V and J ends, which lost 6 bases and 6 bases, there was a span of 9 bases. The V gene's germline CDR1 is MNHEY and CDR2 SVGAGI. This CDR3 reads CASSYGAEQYF. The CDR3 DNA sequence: TGTGCCAGCAGCTATGGGGCCGAGCAGTACTTC.

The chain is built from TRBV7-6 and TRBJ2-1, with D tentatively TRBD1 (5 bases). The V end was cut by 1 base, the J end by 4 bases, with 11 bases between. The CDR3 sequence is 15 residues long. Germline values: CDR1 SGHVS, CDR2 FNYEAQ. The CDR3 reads CASSLGWTQYNEQFF. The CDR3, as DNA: TGTGCCAGCAGCTTAGGCTGGACACAATACAATGAGCAGTTCTTC.

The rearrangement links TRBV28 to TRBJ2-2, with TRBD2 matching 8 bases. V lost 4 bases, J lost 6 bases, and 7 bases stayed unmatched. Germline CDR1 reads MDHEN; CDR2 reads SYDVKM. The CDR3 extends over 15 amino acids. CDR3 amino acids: CASSSSGRGAGELFF. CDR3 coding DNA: TGTGCCAGCAGTTCAAGCGGGAGAGGGGCCGGGGAGCTGTTTTTT.

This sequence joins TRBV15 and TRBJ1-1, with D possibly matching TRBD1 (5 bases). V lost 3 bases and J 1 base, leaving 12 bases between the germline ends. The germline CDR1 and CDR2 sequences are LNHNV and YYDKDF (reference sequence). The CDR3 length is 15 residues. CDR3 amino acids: CATSSGGSSNTEAFF. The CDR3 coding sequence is TGTGCCACCAGCAGTGGGGGGTCCTCGAACACTGAAGCTTTCTTT. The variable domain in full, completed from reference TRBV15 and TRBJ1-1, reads DAMVIQNPRYQVTQFGKPVTLSCSQTLNHNVMYWYQQKSSQAPKLLFHYYDKDFNNEADTPDNFQSRRPNTSFCFLDIRSPGLGDTAMYLCATSSGGSSNTEAFFGQGTRLTVV.

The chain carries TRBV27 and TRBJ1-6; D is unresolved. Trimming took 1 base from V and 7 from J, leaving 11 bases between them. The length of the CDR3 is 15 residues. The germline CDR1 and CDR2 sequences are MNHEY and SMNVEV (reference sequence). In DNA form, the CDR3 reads TGTGCCAGCAGTTTATTACAGACGTCCAATTCACCCCTCCACTTT. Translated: CASSLLQTSNSPLHF.

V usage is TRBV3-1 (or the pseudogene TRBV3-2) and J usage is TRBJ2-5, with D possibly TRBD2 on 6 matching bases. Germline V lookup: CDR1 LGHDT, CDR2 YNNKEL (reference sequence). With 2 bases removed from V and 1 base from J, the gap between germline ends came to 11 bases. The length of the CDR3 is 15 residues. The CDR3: CASSQLLALQETQYF. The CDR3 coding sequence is TGTGCCAGCAGCCAATTACTAGCTCTCCAAGAGACCCAGTACTTC.